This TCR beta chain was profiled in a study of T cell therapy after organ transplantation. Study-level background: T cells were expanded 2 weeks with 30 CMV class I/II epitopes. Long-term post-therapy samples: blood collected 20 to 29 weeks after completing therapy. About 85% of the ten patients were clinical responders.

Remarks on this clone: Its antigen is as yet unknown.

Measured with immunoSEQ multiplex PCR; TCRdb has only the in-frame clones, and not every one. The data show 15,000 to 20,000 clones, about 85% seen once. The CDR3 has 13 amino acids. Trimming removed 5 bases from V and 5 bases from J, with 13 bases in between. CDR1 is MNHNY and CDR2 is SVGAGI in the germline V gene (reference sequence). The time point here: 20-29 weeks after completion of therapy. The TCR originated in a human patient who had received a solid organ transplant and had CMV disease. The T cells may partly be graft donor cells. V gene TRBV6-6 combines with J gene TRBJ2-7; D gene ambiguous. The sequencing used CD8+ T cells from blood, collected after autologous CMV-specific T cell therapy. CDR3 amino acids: CASSKSYMDEQYF. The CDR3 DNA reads TGTGCCAGCAGTAAAAGTTACATGGACGAGCAGTACTTC.